This TCR beta chain is drawn from a study of early T cells in non-severe SARS-CoV-2 infection. The overall study: Chains from this unsorted whole-blood bulk RNA could not be paired. Study-wide points: Using VDJdb, the matching emphasized anti-spike CD8 responses while missing private and CD4 specificities.

Unique molecular identifiers were attached to individual cDNA molecules. TCRdb reprocessed the 5' RACE reads via MiXCR and lists one record per CDR3 protein. The sample has around 21,000 distinct CDR3 sequences, under 4.5% seen once. This clonotype occurred a few times. Its specificity is unknown. The CDR3 has 14 amino acids. This TCR came from an adult who was a healthcare worker with PCR-confirmed SARS-CoV-2 infection or an uninfected control (not recorded which). The rearrangement joins TRBV12-2 to TRBJ1-5. TRBV12-2 is a pseudogene. Specimen: whole blood. The CDR3 coding sequence is TGTGCAAGTCGCTCAGTCTTTAGCAATCAGCCCCAGCATTTT. Its translation: CASRSVFSNQPQHF.